This is a list of T cell receptor beta chains from one sample in a study of T cell responses to AZD1222 COVID-19 vaccine. Data came from immunoSEQ multiplex PCR; TCRdb stores just in-frame clones and leaves some out. In the table there are 200,000 or so clones, approximately 93% of which are singletons. Sequenced here: peripheral blood, sampled 28 days after the second AZD1222 dose. The source is an adult who received the AZD1222 COVID-19 vaccine. Each CDR3 is given with its conserved first and last residue. A D gene is named only where the DNA matches it firmly. Clone size, where shown, is once, few, many, or a class for clones that have expanded.

size: NA
J: TRBJ2-1
V: TRBV25-1
D: NA
CDR3: CASRSGATYNEQFF
DNA: TGTGCCAGCAGGTCCGGGGCCACGTACAATGAGCAGTTCTTC

size: NA
J: TRBJ2-5
V: TRBV11-2
D: NA
CDR3: CASSLTDQETQYF
DNA: TGTGCCAGCAGCTTAACGGACCAAGAGACCCAGTACTTC

size: NA
J: TRBJ1-1
V: TRBV5-6
D: TRBD1
CDR3: CASSSTGKATEAFF
DNA: TGTGCCAGCAGCTCGACAGGGAAGGCCACTGAAGCTTTCTTT

size: NA
J: TRBJ2-1
V: TRBV19
D: TRBD1
CDR3: CASMDRGHSNEQFF
DNA: TGTGCCAGTATGGACAGGGGGCATAGTAATGAGCAGTTCTTC

size: NA
J: TRBJ2-5
V: TRBV10-3
D: NA
CDR3: CAISESTETQYF
DNA: TGTGCCATCAGTGAGTCGACGGAGACCCAGTACTTC

size: NA
J: TRBJ2-5
V: TRBV18
D: NA
CDR3: CASSPEQETQYF
DNA: TGTGCCAGCTCACCAGAGCAAGAGACCCAGTACTTC

size: NA
J: TRBJ1-6
V: TRBV5-1
D: TRBD1
CDR3: CASSMGQGNSPLHF
DNA: TGCGCCAGCAGCATGGGACAGGGAAATTCACCCCTCCACTTT

size: NA
J: TRBJ1-1
V: TRBV11-2
D: NA
CDR3: CASSLPWTENTEAFF
DNA: TGTGCCAGCAGCTTACCGTGGACTGAGAACACTGAAGCTTTCTTT

size: NA
J: TRBJ1-5
V: TRBV13
D: NA
CDR3: CASSLSGRNQPQHF
DNA: TGTGCCAGCAGCCTCTCAGGGAGGAATCAGCCCCAGCATTTT

size: NA
J: TRBJ1-4
V: TRBV4-2
D: NA
CDR3: CASSQERLANEKLFF
DNA: TGTGCCAGCAGCCAAGAAAGGTTAGCTAATGAAAAACTGTTTTTT

size: NA
J: TRBJ2-3
V: TRBV6-1
D: TRBD1
CDR3: CASSEGTGVARDTQYF
DNA: TGTGCCAGCAGTGAAGGGACAGGGGTGGCCCGGGATACGCAGTATTTT

size: NA
J: TRBJ1-1
V: TRBV7-8
D: TRBD1
CDR3: CASRHDRGTEAFF
DNA: TGTGCCAGCAGGCATGACAGGGGTACTGAAGCTTTCTTT

size: NA
J: TRBJ1-3
V: TRBV18
D: NA
CDR3: CASSPDRFHGNTIYF
DNA: TGTGCCAGCTCACCCGACAGGTTTCACGGAAACACCATATATTTT

size: NA
J: TRBJ1-6
V: TRBV6-5
D: NA
CDR3: CASRRGADNSPLHF
DNA: TGTGCCAGCAGGAGGGGTGCAGATAATTCACCCCTCCACTTT

size: NA
J: TRBJ2-7
V: TRBV27
D: NA
CDR3: CASSPGSTYEQYF
DNA: TGTGCCAGCAGTCCCGGTTCAACCTACGAGCAGTACTTC

size: NA
J: TRBJ2-5
V: TRBV2
D: TRBD2
CDR3: CASTSAGGAGETQYF
DNA: TGTGCCAGCACTTCGGCCGGGGGGGCAGGAGAGACCCAGTACTTC

size: NA
J: TRBJ1-2
V: TRBV20-1
D: NA
CDR3: CSLVPTGGYTF
DNA: TGCAGCTTAGTCCCAACGGGTGGCTACACCTTC

size: NA
J: TRBJ1-1
V: TRBV6-5
D: TRBD1
CDR3: CASSFGQGGTEAFF
DNA: TGTGCCAGCAGTTTCGGGCAGGGGGGCACTGAAGCTTTCTTT

size: once
J: TRBJ2-7
V: TRBV6-5
D: TRBD1
CDR3: CASSSDRGHTEQYF
DNA: TGTGCCAGCAGTTCGGACAGGGGGCATACCGAGCAGTACTTC

size: NA
J: TRBJ1-2
V: TRBV5-6
D: NA
CDR3: CASSSQAHYGYTF
DNA: TGTGCCAGCAGCTCCCAGGCTCACTATGGCTACACCTTC

size: NA
J: TRBJ1-2
V: TRBV11-3
D: TRBD1
CDR3: CASSPVGTDYGYTF
DNA: TGTGCCAGCAGCCCAGTAGGGACAGACTATGGCTACACCTTC